The 20 T cell receptor beta chains reported below all come from one sample, sequenced in a study of shared clonotypes between healthy human individuals (dated by TCRdb to the early 2020s). Libraries came from the immunoSEQ multiplex PCR assay. In TCRdb, the immuneACCESS table is reduced to in-frame sequences with V and J assigned. These tables do not hold every clone; where another copy was compared, an unresolved V gene accounts for under half, and the others remain unexplained. The sample yields around 2,100,000 clones; 85% to 95% were counted once. Of the sample, around 1.2% falls within the top ten clones. CD8 naive samples were CD45RO-negative cells positively selected for CCR7, giving a CD45RA+CCR7+ population that excluded TemRA cells. Source material: naive CD8+ T cells sorted from blood. Interpreted using the paper, the cell subset or site label stands for: CD45RA+CCR7+. The source of these receptors is a man younger than 35 in good health.

V usage is TRBV25-1 and J usage is TRBJ2-1; tentative D call: TRBD1 (6 bases). V lost 4 bases and J 7 bases, leaving 11 bases between the germline ends. CDR1 and CDR2 from the germline V gene are MGHDK and SYGVNS. The CDR3 totals 13 residues. CDR3 amino acids: CASSVGHANEQFF. DNA for the CDR3: TGTGCCAGCAGTGTGGGACACGCAAATGAGCAGTTCTTC.

The chain joins TRBV25-1 to TRBJ2-5, with D perhaps being TRBD1 or TRBD2 (6 bases each). CDR3 size: 14 residues. V gave up 4 bases and J gave up 5 bases, with 14 bases separating them. In germline, CDR1 is MGHDK, CDR2 SYGVNS. CDR3 protein: CASSGLGAGETQYF. The CDR3 DNA reads as TGTGCCAGCAGTGGCCTGGGGGCGGGGGAGACCCAGTACTTC.

V and J are TRBV10-1 and TRBJ1-1, with a tentative D call TRBD1 (5 bases). This CDR3 contains 12 residues. CDR1 WNHNN and CDR2 SYGVQD come from the germline V gene (reference sequence). The germline V and J ends were trimmed by 2 bases and 4 bases, with 5 bases remaining between them. The CDR3 is CASSEGTTEAFF. The CDR3 DNA reads as TGCGCCAGCAGTGAGGGGACCACTGAAGCTTTCTTT.

The chain is built from TRBV5-1 and TRBJ2-5, with D tentatively TRBD1 (6 bases). The ends were cut back, 0 bases at V and 2 bases at J, with 14 bases in the middle. The CDR3 has 16 residues. Germline V CDR1 and CDR2: SGHRS, YFSETQ. The CDR3 region has the DNA TGCGCCAGCAGCTTGGACGCCGGGACAAGGCAAGAGACCCAGTACTTC. This codes for CASSLDAGTRQETQYF.

CDR3 sequence reads: CASRQGSQPQHF. CDR3 DNA sequence: TGTGCCAGCAGACAGGGTAGCCAGCCCCAGCATTTT. This chain connects TRBV2 to TRBJ1-5, with D perhaps TRBD1 (6 bases). The germline V gene has CDR1 SNHLY and CDR2 FYNNEI. The CDR3 contains 12 residues. V lost 6 bases, J lost 7 bases, and 10 bases lay in between.

Worth noting for this clone: The same CDR3 can be traced to other DNA sequences in this sample. The chain employs TRBV5-1 and TRBJ2-7; TRBD2 aligns across 7 bases. This CDR3 is built from 13 residues. The J segment lost 2 bases and the V segment lost 1 base, leaving 0 bases of the junction unmatched. CDR1 is SGHRS and CDR2 is YFSETQ in the germline V gene. The CDR3 is CASSLSGTYEQYF. Written as DNA, the CDR3 is TGCGCCAGCAGCTTGAGCGGGACCTACGAGCAGTACTTC.

This sequence joins TRBV7-2 and TRBJ1-5; D not resolved. V shed 2 bases and J shed 0 bases, with 8 bases lying between them. CDR3 length: 15 amino acids. Looked up from germline, CDR1 is SGHTA and CDR2 is FQGNSA. CDR3 coding DNA: TGTGCCAGCAGCTTAACGGCGTATAGCAATCAGCCCCAGCATTTT. Its translation is CASSLTAYSNQPQHF.

The CDR3 DNA sequence: TGTGCCAGCAGCTTAGGTACAGGAGAGGGCTACTTC. It translates to CASSLGTGEGYF. The rearrangement links TRBV7-9 to TRBJ2-4, with D perhaps matching TRBD1 or TRBD2 (5 bases each). V lost 1 base, J lost 16 bases, and 14 bases lay in between. Germline V gene data show CDR1 as SEHNR and CDR2 as FQNEAQ (reference sequence). CDR3 length: 12 residues.

The J gene is TRBJ2-5, the V gene TRBV21-1; the table's D call, TRBD2, was not checked against the DNA. Gene TRBJ2-7 matches the end of the DNA better, so the J call may be wrong. TRBV21-1 is a pseudogene segment. This CDR3 spans 16 amino acids. CDR3 DNA: TGTGCCAGCAGCCCGCCTATAGCTACACGTGTAGACGAGCAGTACTTC. Its protein product is CASSPPIATRVDEQYF.

This chain connects TRBV7-3 to TRBJ2-5, with 10 bases identical to TRBD2. The CDR3 has 17 residues. Germline lookup yields CDR1 SGHTA and CDR2 FQGTGA. V trimming: 1 base; J trimming: 4 bases; junction bases outside the gene matches: 9. The CDR3 reads CASSLKGLAGDRETQYF. The CDR3 DNA follows: TGTGCCAGCAGCTTAAAGGGGCTAGCGGGGGATCGAGAGACCCAGTACTTC.

This chain's CDR3 is CAGTPTNEKLFF. CDR3 nucleotides: TGTGCCGGGACCCCCACTAATGAAAAACTGTTTTTT. V gene TRBV30 combines with J gene TRBJ1-4, with D tentatively TRBD1 (5 bases). The length of the CDR3 is 12 residues. Germline values: CDR1 GTSNPN, CDR2 SVGIG (reference sequence). Trimming pared 8 bases from V and 2 bases from J, leaving 9 bases between. Variable domain in full (rest from reference TRBV30 and TRBJ1-4): SQTIHQWPATLVQPVGSPLSLECTVEGTSNPNLYWYRQAAGRGLQLLFYSVGIGQISSEVPQNLSASRPQDRQFILSSKKLLLSDSGFYLCAGTPTNEKLFFGSGTQLSVL.

The rearrangement joins TRBV5-1 to TRBJ2-1; 8 bases are a match to TRBD2. This CDR3 is built from 15 residues. Germline-derived CDR1 and CDR2 are SGHRS and YFSETQ. The trim removed 3 bases at V and 3 bases at J, leaving 5 bases unmatched. CDR3 region: CASSSGLVIYNEQFF. The CDR3 bases are TGCGCCAGCAGCTCGGGACTAGTCATCTACAATGAGCAGTTCTTC.

The chain joins TRBV7-9 to TRBJ2-1; either TRBD1 or TRBD2 may fit D (5 bases each). Trimming cost V 7 bases and J 7 bases, with 23 bases left between them. The CDR3 extends over 16 amino acids. Germline CDR1 SEHNR, CDR2 FQNEAQ (reference sequence). The CDR3 loop reads CASNLSPGRVANEQFF. CDR3 DNA: TGTGCCAGCAACCTCTCCCCGGGACGTGTCGCTAATGAGCAGTTCTTC.

The V call is TRBV9, the J call TRBJ1-3; D unresolved. Between the trimmed V and J ends, which lost 0 bases and 0 bases, there was a span of 7 bases. Germline V lookup: CDR1 SGDLS, CDR2 YYNGEE. The CDR3 is 15 amino acids. The CDR3 DNA reads TGTGCCAGCAGCGTAGCCTTGAGCTCTGGAAACACCATATATTTT. Its protein product is CASSVALSSGNTIYF.

The rearrangement links TRBV5-1 to TRBJ2-2, with D perhaps matching TRBD1 (5 bases). V lost 4 bases, J lost 5 bases, and 12 bases lay in between. The germline V gene encodes CDR1 SGHRS and CDR2 YFSETQ. The CDR3 loop spans 14 amino acids. The CDR3 spells CASSADRITGELFF. CDR3 nucleotide sequence: TGCGCCAGCAGCGCCGACAGAATTACCGGGGAGCTGTTTTTT. The full variable domain, rest sourced from reference TRBV5-1 and TRBJ2-2, is KAGVTQTPRYLIKTRGQQVTLSCSPISGHRSVSWYQQTPGQGLQFLFEYFSETQRNKGNFPGRFSGRQFSNSRSEMNVSTLELGDSALYLCASSADRITGELFFGEGSRLTVL.

J is TRBJ1-5 and V is TRBV27; 8 positions agree with TRBD1. The CDR3 is made up of 13 amino acids. The J segment lost 8 bases and the V segment lost 2 bases, leaving 2 bases of the junction unmatched. Germline-derived CDR1 and CDR2 are MNHEY and SMNVEV (reference sequence). This CDR3 is CASSLTGGEPQHF. The CDR3 DNA reads as TGTGCCAGCAGTTTAACAGGGGGGGAGCCCCAGCATTTT.

This sequence joins TRBV19 and TRBJ2-7, with D hard to call. The V and J ends lost 4 bases and 0 bases respectively, with 7 bases between them. CDR1 and CDR2 (germline): LNHDA, SQIVND (reference sequence). This CDR3 is built from 13 residues. The CDR3 coding sequence is TGTGCCAGTAGTAATAGTGGCTCCTACGAGCAGTACTTC. Translation: CASSNSGSYEQYF.

The chain uses TRBV11-3 and TRBJ2-1, with 10 nucleotides matching TRBD1. CDR1 and CDR2 (germline): SGHNT, YENEEA. CDR3 length: 14 amino acids. V gave up 5 bases and J gave up 9 bases; unmatched junction bases: 7. The CDR3 DNA reads TGTGCCAGCAGCGCCGGACAGGGGGGAGCTGAGCAGTTCTTC. Residues: CASSAGQGGAEQFF.

The chain joins TRBV30 to TRBJ2-1; D perhaps matches TRBD1 (6 bases). Trimming removed 0 bases at V and 7 bases at J, with 13 bases between. This CDR3 spans 14 amino acids. Germline assignment: CDR1 GTSNPN and CDR2 SVGIG (reference sequence). As DNA, the CDR3 is TGTGCCTGGAGTGTACAGTACAGGGCAAATGAGCAGTTCTTC. It encodes CAWSVQYRANEQFF.

This clone was counted a single time. The V call is TRBV4-2, the J call TRBJ2-1; 10 bases match TRBD2. CDR3 length equals 17 residues. CDR1 LGHNA and CDR2 YNFKEQ come from the germline V gene. With V trimmed by 3 bases and J by 5 bases, 10 bases remained unmatched. CDR3 loop: CASSQDIGLAENNEQFF. CDR3 DNA sequence: TGTGCCAGCAGCCAGGATATCGGACTAGCGGAAAACAATGAGCAGTTCTTC.